These T cell receptor beta chains were read from a single sample in a study of T cells after yellow fever vaccination. In TCRdb, the 5' RACE reads were re-called with MiXCR into one record per CDR3 protein. Altogether roughly 240,000 distinct CDR3 sequences are present, about 7% being singletons, with the ten largest covering more than 1%. Material: CD4+ T cells sorted from PBMCs, obtained on the day of the yellow fever booster vaccination. These TCRs come from a man aged 25-40 years who received the YFV17D yellow fever vaccine. CDR3s include the opening cysteine and the closing phenylalanine or tryptophan. The order of the fields is J gene, clone size, V gene, D gene, CDR3 DNA, CDR3 protein. The D gene is left open where the match is weak. Clone size is not always given. Where it is, it says once, few, many or a class for expanded clones.

TRBJ2-3,NA,TRBV5-1,TRBD2,TGCGCCAGCAGCTTGGGGACCGGGAGGAGCGCAGATACGCAGTATTTT,CASSLGTGRSADTQYF
TRBJ2-7,few,TRBV5-6,NA,TGTGCCAGCAGCTTACAGGTCTACGAGCAGTACTTC,CASSLQVYEQYF
TRBJ2-7,many,TRBV5-1,NA,TGCGCCAGCAGATCGGGACTTTACGAGCAGTACTTC,CASRSGLYEQYF
TRBJ2-5,few,TRBV5-1,NA,TGCGCCAGCAGCTCTAGGACAAAAGAGACCCAGTACTTC,CASSSRTKETQYF
TRBJ2-3,NA,TRBV10-3,TRBD2,TGTGCCATCAGCCTTGGGACTACAGCAGATACGCAGTATTTT,CAISLGTTADTQYF
TRBJ2-7,few,TRBV11-2,NA,TGTGCCAGCAGCCCTCGGGTACCAGTGAGAGGCTCCTACGAGCAGTACTTC,CASSPRVPVRGSYEQYF
TRBJ2-5,NA,TRBV7-9,TRBD2,TGTGCCAGCAGCCTTCCTAGCGGAACAATGGAGACCCAGTACTTC,CASSLPSGTMETQYF
TRBJ2-2,many,TRBV5-1,TRBD2,TGCGCCAGCAGCGACGGACTAGCGGGGGCGAACACCGGGGAGCTGTTTTTT,CASSDGLAGANTGELFF
TRBJ2-1,many,TRBV12-3/TRBV12-4,TRBD2,TGTGCCAGCAGTTTATCCAATCCACTAGCGACCCAGCAGTTCTTC,CASSLSNPLATQQFF
TRBJ2-7,NA,TRBV29-1,TRBD2,TGCAGCGATGAAGGATCTAGCGGAGGGAACTACGAGCAGTACTTC,CSDEGSSGGNYEQYF
TRBJ1-1,NA,TRBV5-5,TRBD1,TGTGCCAGCAGCTCCAGCCCTCGGGACAGGGTTACTGAAGCTTTCTTT,CASSSSPRDRVTEAFF
TRBJ2-2,NA,TRBV5-1,TRBD2,TGCGCCAGCAGCTTGCGTAGCGGGCAGAACACCGGGGAGCTGTTTTTT,CASSLRSGQNTGELFF
TRBJ2-1,NA,TRBV7-6,TRBD2,TGTGCCAGCAGCTTAGCTCCGGCGGGAGTGTATGAGCAGTTCTTC,CASSLAPAGVYEQFF
TRBJ2-7,few,TRBV12-5,NA,TGTGCTAGTGGTTTCGGGCTCGAGCAGTACTTC,CASGFGLEQYF
TRBJ2-7,few,TRBV20-1,TRBD2,TGCAGTGCAACTAGCGCCAACTACGAGCAGTACTTC,CSATSANYEQYF
TRBJ2-1,many,TRBV7-2,NA,TGTGCCAGCAGCTTACCGGGGCACACCACTTTC,CASSLPGHTTF
TRBJ2-7,NA,TRBV6-6,NA,TGTGCCAGCAGCCATCGGGCAGCCGAGCAGTACTTC,CASSHRAAEQYF
TRBJ2-5,few,TRBV20-1,NA,TGCAGTGCTAGCAGGACAGGCGGGGGGATAGAGACCCAGTACTTC,CSASRTGGGIETQYF
TRBJ2-7,many,TRBV5-1,NA,TGCGCCAGCAGCCGGGGGACTGTTGGGTCCGAGCAGTACTTC,CASSRGTVGSEQYF
TRBJ2-5,NA,TRBV20-1,TRBD1,TGCAGTGCTCTCCGGACAGGGTTGGGCCAAGAGACCCAGTACTTC,CSALRTGLGQETQYF
TRBJ1-2,few,TRBV5-1,NA,TGCGCCAGCAGCTTGGGACAGCCCTATGGCTACACCTTC,CASSLGQPYGYTF
TRBJ2-5,few,TRBV4-1,NA,TGCGCCAGCAGCCAAGGGAGGGGGACAAAATTGCAAGAGACCCAGTACTTC,CASSQGRGTKLQETQYF
TRBJ2-2,few,TRBV7-2,TRBD2,TGTGCCAGCAGCTTCAGTAGCGGGAGGACCGGGGAGCTGTTTTTT,CASSFSSGRTGELFF
TRBJ1-6,few,TRBV4-1,NA,TGCGCCAGCAGCCAGTCTTCAACCGGGCCCGGTAATTCACCCCTCCACTTT,CASSQSSTGPGNSPLHF
TRBJ1-1,NA,TRBV10-3,NA,TGTGCCATCAGTGAAGGGGGCACTGAAGCTTTCTTT,CAISEGGTEAFF
TRBJ2-1,NA,TRBV6-2/TRBV6-3,TRBD1,TGTGCCAGCAGTTCAACCCCGGGACAGGGTTTTGGGTCCTACAATGAGCAGTTCTTC,CASSSTPGQGFGSYNEQFF
TRBJ2-1,few,TRBV6-5,TRBD2,TGTGCCAGCAGTAATCGGGGGGGTGAGCAGTTCTTC,CASSNRGGEQFF